This is a list of T cell receptor beta chains from one sample in a study of T cell responses to AZD1222 COVID-19 vaccine. TCRdb's table, derived via immunoSEQ multiplex PCR, lists solely in-frame clones and lacks some. The repertoire has some 100,000 clones, just over 85% of them found once; the top ten carry about a tenth. The source was peripheral blood, collected on day 0 of AZD1222 vaccination. The receptors here all came from an adult in good health. Each CDR3 is given with its conserved first and last residue. Each record gives: D gene, V gene, clone size, J gene, CDR3 protein, CDR3 DNA. The D gene is left open where the match is weak. The size entry is marked missing in some rows and otherwise reads once, few, many or a size class.

d_call: NA
v_call: TRBV18
clone_size: NA
j_call: TRBJ1-1
cdr3_aa: CASSPFSGNTEAFF
cdr3_nt: TGTGCCAGCTCACCATTCTCCGGGAACACTGAAGCTTTCTTT

d_call: NA
v_call: TRBV11-2
clone_size: few
j_call: TRBJ2-5
cdr3_aa: CASSSLGGQETQYF
cdr3_nt: TGTGCCAGCAGCTCGCTGGGCGGGCAAGAGACCCAGTACTTC

d_call: NA
v_call: TRBV28
clone_size: NA
j_call: TRBJ2-7
cdr3_aa: CASSTRVTLSYEQYF
cdr3_nt: TGTGCCAGCAGCACCAGGGTGACACTTTCCTACGAGCAGTACTTC

d_call: NA
v_call: TRBV18
clone_size: NA
j_call: TRBJ1-1
cdr3_aa: CASSPRTGSNTEAFF
cdr3_nt: TGTGCCAGCTCACCAAGAACCGGATCGAACACTGAAGCTTTCTTT

d_call: TRBD1
v_call: TRBV5-1
clone_size: NA
j_call: TRBJ2-4
cdr3_aa: CASSLGQGQNIQYF
cdr3_nt: TGCGCCAGCAGCTTGGGACAGGGCCAAAACATTCAGTACTTC

d_call: NA
v_call: TRBV5-1
clone_size: NA
j_call: TRBJ1-2
cdr3_aa: CASSLTDLYGYTF
cdr3_nt: TGCGCCAGCAGCTTGACAGATCTCTATGGCTACACCTTC

d_call: NA
v_call: TRBV30
clone_size: NA
j_call: TRBJ1-2
cdr3_aa: CAWNPGPNYGYTF
cdr3_nt: TGTGCCTGGAATCCAGGCCCTAACTATGGCTACACCTTC

d_call: TRBD1
v_call: TRBV3-1/TRBV3-2
clone_size: NA
j_call: TRBJ1-2
cdr3_aa: CASSRLGQLYGYTF
cdr3_nt: TGTGCCAGCAGCCGGCTGGGACAGTTATATGGCTACACCTTC

d_call: NA
v_call: TRBV7-9
clone_size: few
j_call: TRBJ2-7
cdr3_aa: CASSLDMGLWEQYF
cdr3_nt: TGTGCCAGCAGCTTAGATATGGGGTTGTGGGAGCAGTACTTC

d_call: TRBD2
v_call: TRBV9
clone_size: NA
j_call: TRBJ2-2
cdr3_aa: CASSVLAGGSNTGELFF
cdr3_nt: TGTGCCAGCAGCGTACTTGCGGGAGGCTCGAACACCGGGGAGCTGTTTTTT

d_call: NA
v_call: TRBV5-1
clone_size: NA
j_call: TRBJ2-1
cdr3_aa: CASSLDASSYNEQFF
cdr3_nt: TGCGCCAGCAGCTTGGACGCCAGCTCCTACAATGAGCAGTTCTTC

d_call: NA
v_call: TRBV30
clone_size: NA
j_call: TRBJ1-1
cdr3_aa: CAWSQTAAGGEAFF
cdr3_nt: TGTGCCTGGAGTCAGACAGCTGCCGGAGGTGAAGCTTTCTTT

d_call: TRBD1
v_call: TRBV2
clone_size: NA
j_call: TRBJ1-1
cdr3_aa: CASSAQQGIGTEAFF
cdr3_nt: TGTGCCAGCAGTGCTCAACAGGGGATAGGCACTGAAGCTTTCTTT

d_call: NA
v_call: TRBV29-1
clone_size: NA
j_call: TRBJ2-7
cdr3_aa: CSVEVVSSYEQYF
cdr3_nt: TGCAGCGTTGAAGTGGTCAGCTCCTACGAGCAGTACTTC

d_call: TRBD1
v_call: TRBV30
clone_size: NA
j_call: TRBJ2-7
cdr3_aa: CAWSTGTGYYEQYF
cdr3_nt: TGTGCCTGGAGTACCGGGACAGGATACTACGAGCAGTACTTC

d_call: NA
v_call: TRBV5-6
clone_size: once
j_call: TRBJ2-7
cdr3_aa: CASRTQQGYEQYF
cdr3_nt: TGTGCCAGCAGAACCCAACAGGGCTACGAGCAGTACTTC

d_call: NA
v_call: TRBV2
clone_size: NA
j_call: TRBJ1-5
cdr3_aa: CASSDTGLSNQPQHF
cdr3_nt: TGTGCCAGCAGTGACACAGGTCTGAGCAATCAGCCCCAGCATTTT

d_call: TRBD2
v_call: TRBV4-1
clone_size: once
j_call: TRBJ2-5
cdr3_aa: CASSQEGLAGVETQYF
cdr3_nt: TGCGCCAGCAGCCAAGAAGGACTAGCGGGAGTAGAGACCCAGTACTTC

d_call: TRBD1
v_call: TRBV5-1
clone_size: NA
j_call: TRBJ1-1
cdr3_aa: CASSLGQGYTEAFF
cdr3_nt: TGCGCCAGCAGCTTGGGACAGGGGTACACTGAAGCTTTCTTT

d_call: TRBD1
v_call: TRBV5-1
clone_size: NA
j_call: TRBJ2-7
cdr3_aa: CASSSGQGARQYF
cdr3_nt: TGCGCCAGCAGCTCCGGACAGGGGGCGCGGCAGTACTTC

d_call: NA
v_call: TRBV21-1
clone_size: NA
j_call: TRBJ1-1
cdr3_aa: CASSLTGGRSEAFF
cdr3_nt: TGTGCCAGCAGCCTAACAGGGGGGAGGTCTGAAGCTTTCTTT

d_call: TRBD1
v_call: TRBV27
clone_size: NA
j_call: TRBJ1-6
cdr3_aa: CASSHRDRNSPLHF
cdr3_nt: TGTGCCAGCAGTCACCGGGACAGAAATTCACCCCTCCACTTT

d_call: NA
v_call: TRBV28
clone_size: NA
j_call: TRBJ1-5
cdr3_aa: CASSFLAVGTYSNQPQHF
cdr3_nt: TGTGCCAGCAGTTTCCTGGCGGTCGGTACGTATAGCAATCAGCCCCAGCATTTT

d_call: NA
v_call: TRBV6-5
clone_size: NA
j_call: TRBJ1-5
cdr3_aa: CASSSGTGINQPQHF
cdr3_nt: TGTGCCAGCAGTTCAGGAACAGGAATAAATCAGCCCCAGCATTTT

d_call: NA
v_call: TRBV5-1
clone_size: NA
j_call: TRBJ2-7
cdr3_aa: CASSLSGEGWYEQYF
cdr3_nt: TGCGCCAGCAGCTTGTCAGGGGAAGGGTGGTACGAGCAGTACTTC

d_call: NA
v_call: TRBV19
clone_size: NA
j_call: TRBJ1-5
cdr3_aa: CASSITIDGNQPQHF
cdr3_nt: TGTGCCAGTAGTATAACTATAGACGGCAATCAGCCCCAGCATTTT

d_call: NA
v_call: TRBV28
clone_size: NA
j_call: TRBJ1-2
cdr3_aa: CASRLAGYGYTF
cdr3_nt: TGTGCCAGCAGACTCGCGGGCTATGGCTACACCTTC

d_call: NA
v_call: TRBV30
clone_size: few
j_call: TRBJ1-2
cdr3_aa: CAWSVSPKGGYGYTF
cdr3_nt: TGTGCCTGGAGTGTATCCCCTAAAGGTGGCTATGGCTACACCTTC

d_call: NA
v_call: TRBV10-3
clone_size: NA
j_call: TRBJ1-1
cdr3_aa: CAISAKGENTEAFF
cdr3_nt: TGTGCCATCAGCGCGAAGGGGGAGAACACTGAAGCTTTCTTT

d_call: NA
v_call: TRBV7-3
clone_size: NA
j_call: TRBJ1-6
cdr3_aa: CASSGGTNSPLHF
cdr3_nt: TGTGCCAGCTCCGGGGGTACGAATTCACCCCTCCACTTT

d_call: NA
v_call: TRBV16
clone_size: NA
j_call: TRBJ1-1
cdr3_aa: CASSLNPNTEAFF
cdr3_nt: TGTGCCAGCAGCCTTAATCCTAACACTGAAGCTTTCTTT

d_call: NA
v_call: TRBV5-6
clone_size: few
j_call: TRBJ2-3
cdr3_aa: CASSSGRTDTQYF
cdr3_nt: TGTGCCAGCTCCTCAGGCCGGACAGATACGCAGTATTTT

d_call: NA
v_call: TRBV13
clone_size: NA
j_call: TRBJ1-2
cdr3_aa: CASSLGPRDYGYTF
cdr3_nt: TGTGCCAGCAGCTTAGGGCCCCGAGACTATGGCTACACCTTC

d_call: NA
v_call: TRBV20-1
clone_size: once
j_call: TRBJ1-2
cdr3_aa: CSATPGGGYTF
cdr3_nt: TGCAGTGCTACCCCGGGAGGGGGCTACACCTTC

d_call: NA
v_call: TRBV10-3
clone_size: once
j_call: TRBJ2-7
cdr3_aa: CAISENGDVSSYEQYF
cdr3_nt: TGTGCCATCAGTGAAAACGGGGACGTTAGCTCCTACGAGCAGTACTTC